Presented here are 31 T cell receptor beta chains from one specimen sequenced in a study of cytomegalovirus exposure and HLA in healthy donors. Primers for the PCR totalled 60 Vbeta and 13 Jbeta. Repertoires were generated with immunoSEQ multiplex PCR, while TCRdb's copy carries only in-frame clones and drops some. The sample records 99,000 or so clones, 60% to 80% being singletons. Sequences were obtained from PBMCs. Receptor source: a woman aged 40 to 50 in good health and CMV-seropositive.

This clone showed up just once. J is TRBJ1-3 and V is TRBV7-6; D possibly corresponds to TRBD1 (5 bases). Germline CDR1 SGHVS, CDR2 FNYEAQ. The CDR3 loop spans 17 amino acids. Trimming pared 1 base from V and 2 bases from J, leaving 15 bases between. Here the CDR3 reads CASSLVAGGKAGNTIYF. The CDR3 nucleotides read TGTGCCAGCAGCTTAGTAGCGGGGGGAAAAGCTGGAAACACCATATATTTT.

This clone was observed a few times. The chain uses TRBV4-1 and TRBJ2-6, with unresolved D. The V and J ends lost 0 bases and 3 bases respectively, with 9 bases between them. CDR3 length: 16 residues. In germline, CDR1 is MGHRA, CDR2 YSYEKL. CDR3 amino acids: CASSQDAGYGANVLTF. The CDR3 DNA reads as TGCGCCAGCAGCCAAGACGCAGGATATGGGGCCAACGTCCTGACTTTC.

The chain has TRBV28 and TRBJ1-5; the match to TRBD1 covers 8 bases. Trimming took 8 bases from V and 5 from J; bases not matched to a gene: 20. This CDR3 is 18 amino acids long. Germline CDR1 and CDR2: MDHEN and SYDVKM. The CDR3 DNA reads as TGTGCCAGCCGAACTCCGGCCAGGGGGCAAATCCGTCATCAGCCCCAGCATTTT. The encoded protein is CASRTPARGQIRHQPQHF.

This chain connects TRBV2 to TRBJ2-7, with D perhaps TRBD1 (5 bases). This CDR3 region has 14 residues. V gave up 8 bases and J gave up 3 bases, with 17 bases separating them. Per germline, CDR1 SNHLY and CDR2 FYNNEI. The CDR3 coding sequence is TGTGCCAGCGTCCAGGGTCAAGGCTTCTACGAGCAGTACTTC. This translates into CASVQGQGFYEQYF.

The chain has TRBV7-9 and TRBJ1-2; D call uncertain. The CDR3 spans 12 residues. Trimming shortened V by 4 bases and J by 5 bases, and 8 bases separated the two germline ends. Per germline, CDR1 SEHNR and CDR2 FQNEAQ (reference sequence). The CDR3, as DNA: TGTGCCAGCAGCTCCGCGGGGTATGGCTACACCTTC. It is translated as CASSSAGYGYTF.

In the case of this clone: The junction differs from germline at one of its ends, possibly a read error. This chain connects TRBV14 to TRBJ2-7, with a tentative D call TRBD2 (7 bases). Germline V gives CDR1 SGHDN, CDR2 FVKESK. The CDR3 is 12 residues long. The CDR3 here is CASSPSAGAVRF. In nucleotides, the CDR3 is TGTGCCAGCAGCCCCTCCGCGGGGGCAGTTCGCTTC.

V and J are TRBV7-9 and TRBJ2-7; the D gene is possibly TRBD2 (5 bases). The germline CDR1 and CDR2 sequences are SEHNR and FQNEAQ (reference sequence). The CDR3 has 15 amino acids. V gave up 5 bases and J gave up 3 bases, with 17 bases separating them. DNA of the CDR3: TGTGCCAGCAGCCCTCCGGACGGGATCCTCTACGAGCAGTACTTC. Its protein product is CASSPPDGILYEQYF.

This clone was recorded only once. The CDR3 loop reads CASSQPTLRGQGGYTF. The CDR3, as DNA: TGTGCCAGCAGCCAACCTACCCTCAGGGGACAAGGGGGCTACACCTTC. The chain has TRBV14 and TRBJ1-2, with D perhaps TRBD1 (6 bases). V dropped 2 bases and J dropped 8 bases, with 21 bases sitting between them. This CDR3 spans 16 amino acids. Germline V gives CDR1 SGHDN, CDR2 FVKESK.

The chain combines TRBV12-5 with TRBJ1-5; tentative D call: TRBD1 (5 bases). The ends were cut back, 5 bases at V and 1 base at J, with 9 bases in the middle. The germline CDR1 and CDR2 sequences are LGHNT and FRNRAP. The CDR3 extends over 14 amino acids. The CDR3 loop is CASGQGFSNQPQHF. CDR3 DNA: TGTGCTAGTGGTCAGGGTTTCAGCAATCAGCCCCAGCATTTT. Together with reference TRBV12-5 and TRBJ1-5, the CDR3 gives the full variable domain: DARVTQTPRHKVTEMGQEVTMRCQPILGHNTVFWYRQTMMQGLELLAYFRNRAPLDDSGMPKDRFSAEMPDATLATLKIQPSEPRDSAVYFCASGQGFSNQPQHFGDGTRLSIL.

The chain employs TRBV9 and TRBJ2-1; 8 bases agree with TRBD1. Germline-derived CDR1 and CDR2 are SGDLS and YYNGEE. The CDR3 has 14 amino acids. J gave up 7 bases and V 4 bases, and 7 bases lay outside the gene matches. CDR3 protein: CASSWTGNGNEQFF. CDR3 bases: TGTGCCAGCAGCTGGACAGGGAATGGGAATGAGCAGTTCTTC.

The V and J genes are TRBV28 and TRBJ1-5; 7 bases align to TRBD1. The CDR3 contains 14 residues. With 2 bases clipped from V and 6 bases from J, the junction kept 4 bases outside the gene matches. Germline V gene lookup returns CDR1 MDHEN and CDR2 SYDVKM. CDR3 residues: CASSLTGERQPQHF. CDR3 coding DNA: TGTGCCAGCAGTTTAACAGGGGAACGTCAGCCCCAGCATTTT. Filled out from reference TRBV28 and TRBJ1-5, the complete variable domain reads DVKVTQSSRYLVKRTGEKVFLECVQDMDHENMFWYRQDPGLGLRLIYFSYDVKMKEKGDIPEGYSVSREKKERFSLILESASTNQTSMYLCASSLTGERQPQHFGDGTRLSIL.

There are a few counts of this clone. The J gene is TRBJ2-3, the V gene TRBV7-9; D perhaps matches TRBD1 (6 bases). Germline V lookup: CDR1 SEHNR, CDR2 FQNEAQ (reference sequence). This CDR3 comprises 14 residues. V lost 5 bases and J 4 bases, leaving 13 bases between the germline ends. The CDR3 region has the DNA TGTGCCAGCAGCCGCAGACAGGATTCAGATACGCAGTATTTT. Translating it yields CASSRRQDSDTQYF.

The V gene is TRBV5-1, the J gene TRBJ1-2; 9 bases align to TRBD1. CDR1 and CDR2 (germline): SGHRS, YFSETQ. V was clipped by 7 bases and J by 3 bases; unmatched bases: 13. The CDR3 is 16 residues long. The CDR3 DNA sequence: TGCGCCAGCTTCACCGGGACAGGGATTTCGGACTATGGCTACACCTTC. Its protein product is CASFTGTGISDYGYTF.

The J gene is TRBJ2-5, the V gene TRBV7-2; TRBD2 agrees at 12 bases. The ends lost 5 bases at V and 5 bases at J; junction bases unmatched: 18. CDR1 is SGHTA and CDR2 is FQGNSA in the germline V gene. The CDR3 extends over 19 amino acids. CDR3 protein: CASSPSSPGLAGFWETQYF. The CDR3 nucleotides read TGTGCCAGCAGCCCTAGTAGCCCAGGACTAGCGGGGTTTTGGGAGACCCAGTACTTC.

The CDR3 DNA reads as TGCGCCAGCAGTACTCCAGTGGGAGGTCAGCCCCAGCATTTT. Amino acids: CASSTPVGGQPQHF. The chain recombines TRBV10-2 with TRBJ1-5; no firm D call. Trimming pared 5 bases from V and 6 bases from J, leaving 14 bases between. The CDR3 extends over 14 amino acids. The germline gives CDR1 WSHSY, CDR2 SAAADI.

V and J are TRBV11-2 and TRBJ1-4, with unresolved D. The germline CDR1 and CDR2 sequences are SGHAT and FQNNGV. This CDR3 contains 15 residues. Trimming removed 1 base from V and 0 bases from J, with 6 bases in between. CDR3 bases: TGTGCCAGCAGCTTAGGAGAGGCAACTAATGAAAAACTGTTTTTT. Its protein product is CASSLGEATNEKLFF.

The chain links TRBV29-1 to TRBJ1-4, with D hard to call. Between the trimmed V and J ends, which lost 5 bases and 2 bases, there was a span of 6 bases. This CDR3 contains 12 residues. Germline CDR1 SQVTM, CDR2 ANQGSEA. The CDR3 here is CSVFMTNEKLFF. For the CDR3, the DNA is TGCAGCGTTTTTATGACTAATGAAAAACTGTTTTTT.

The chain couples TRBV15 to TRBJ2-3; 7 positions agree with TRBD2. The length of the CDR3 is 15 residues. Trimming at V came to 1 base and at J to 3 bases, leaving 4 bases not matched to a gene. Germline V gives CDR1 LNHNV, CDR2 YYDKDF (reference sequence). DNA of the CDR3: TGTGCCACCAGCAGAGGGGCGGGAGAGACAGATACGCAGTATTTT. Encoded protein: CATSRGAGETDTQYF.

The chain combines TRBV23-1 with TRBJ2-7, with D hard to call. TRBV23-1 is flagged as an ORF with uncertain function. Trimming shortened V by 1 base and J by 2 bases, and 12 bases separated the two germline ends. The length of the CDR3 is 15 residues. The CDR3 nucleotides read TGCGCCAGCAGTCAATTTCCGAACAGAGCCTACGAGCAGTACTTC. This codes for CASSQFPNRAYEQYF.

This clone has a single count. The rearrangement uses TRBV6-5 and TRBJ2-1; TRBD1 is a possible D gene (6 bases). This CDR3 comprises 13 residues. Between the trimmed V and J ends, which lost 2 bases and 6 bases, there was a span of 8 bases. Germline lookup yields CDR1 MNHEY and CDR2 SVGAGI. Written as DNA, the CDR3 is TGTGCCAGCAGTTACGGACAGTTCAATGAGCAGTTCTTC. Protein sequence: CASSYGQFNEQFF.

The V call is TRBV5-6, the J call TRBJ2-3; 8 bases line up with TRBD1. The V and J ends lost 4 bases and 1 base, in that order; junction bases with no gene match: 8. Germline CDR1 and CDR2: SGHDT and YYEEEE. The CDR3 runs to 16 residues. This CDR3 is CASSPAPGGGTDTQYF. The CDR3 coding sequence is TGTGCCAGCAGCCCGGCACCAGGGGGCGGCACAGATACGCAGTATTTT. The entire variable domain, with the rest obtained from reference TRBV5-6 and TRBJ2-3, is as follows: DAGVTQSPTHLIKTRGQQVTLRCSPKSGHDTVSWYQQALGQGPQFIFQYYEEEERQRGNFPDRFSGHQFPNYSSELNVNALLLGDSALYLCASSPAPGGGTDTQYFGPGTRLTVL.

This chain uses TRBV13 with TRBJ2-1; D is possibly TRBD2 (5 bases). This CDR3 contains 15 residues. The V gene lost 0 bases and the J gene lost 5 bases, with 11 bases spanning the gap. CDR1 is PRHDT, CDR2 FYEKMQ, per germline (reference sequence). The DNA for the CDR3 is TGTGCCAGCAGCTTAGGACTAGATCTGGACAATGAGCAGTTCTTC. Its translation is CASSLGLDLDNEQFF.

The chain carries TRBV7-9 and TRBJ2-2; 8 bases line up with TRBD1. The CDR3 is 19 amino acids. Looked up from germline, CDR1 is SEHNR and CDR2 is FQNEAQ (reference sequence). The ends lost 5 bases at V and 1 base at J; junction bases unmatched: 15. The CDR3 DNA is TGTGCCAGCAGCACAACGGACAGGGTTCAAGCGAGGAACACCGGGGAGCTGTTTTTT. It encodes CASSTTDRVQARNTGELFF. Using reference TRBV7-9 and TRBJ2-2 for the parts outside the CDR3, the full variable domain is DTGVSQNPRHKITKRGQNVTFRCDPISEHNRLYWYRQTLGQGPEFLTYFQNEAQLEKSRLLSDRFSAERPKGSFSTLEIQRTEQGDSAMYLCASSTTDRVQARNTGELFFGEGSRLTVL.

CDR3 protein: CASSLTIAEAFF. CDR3 coding DNA: TGTGCCAGCAGCCTGACAATCGCTGAAGCTTTCTTT. The chain uses TRBV9 and TRBJ1-1, with D uncertain. Trimming shortened V by 4 bases and J by 6 bases, and 10 bases separated the two germline ends. Germline V gene lookup returns CDR1 SGDLS and CDR2 YYNGEE. This CDR3 comprises 12 residues. The full variable domain, its missing parts supplied by reference TRBV9 and TRBJ1-1, is DSGVTQTPKHLITATGQRVTLRCSPRSGDLSVYWYQQSLDQGLQFLIQYYNGEERAKGNILERFSAQQFPDLHSELNLSSLELGDSALYFCASSLTIAEAFFGQGTRLTVV.

The V and J genes are TRBV10-3 and TRBJ1-4; 7 bases align to TRBD1. The V segment lost 8 bases and the J segment 5 bases; nucleotides outside the gene matches: 5. CDR1 and CDR2 from the germline V gene are ENHRY and SYGVKD. The CDR3 length is 13 residues. For the CDR3, the DNA is TGTGCCATCGGCCAGGGGGGAAATGAAAAACTGTTTTTT. Protein product: CAIGQGGNEKLFF.

The J gene is TRBJ2-1, the V gene TRBV29-1; 7 bases match TRBD2. Germline CDR1 and CDR2: SQVTM and ANQGSEA. The V segment lost 5 bases and the J segment 3 bases; nucleotides outside the gene matches: 7. The CDR3 has 14 residues. This chain's CDR3 is CSVRLWDYYNEQFF. In DNA form, the CDR3 reads TGCAGCGTTCGTTTGTGGGACTACTACAATGAGCAGTTCTTC.

This chain connects TRBV5-1 to TRBJ2-7, with a weak D call TRBD1 (7 bases). Germline V gene data show CDR1 as SGHRS and CDR2 as YFSETQ. CDR3 length: 18 amino acids. Between the trimmed V and J ends, which lost 5 bases and 2 bases, there was a span of 26 bases. CDR3: CASRNLFAGGPTTYEQYF. The DNA of the CDR3 is TGCGCCAGCAGAAACTTATTCGCAGGGGGGCCGACAACCTACGAGCAGTACTTC.

The chain carries TRBV2 and TRBJ1-5; D not certain. Trimming removed 7 bases from V and 6 bases from J, with 13 bases in between. Germline V gene lookup returns CDR1 SNHLY and CDR2 FYNNEI. This CDR3 has 13 residues. CDR3 in amino acids: CASTRDMGQPQHF. The CDR3 DNA reads as TGTGCCAGCACCCGCGACATGGGTCAGCCCCAGCATTTT.

The chain couples TRBV4-3 to TRBJ2-2; 10 bases agree with TRBD1. V lost 0 bases to trimming and J lost 6 bases; unmatched junction nucleotides: 1. The germline V gene encodes CDR1 LGHNA and CDR2 YSLEER. The CDR3 consists of 15 residues. The CDR3 loop is CASSQEDRGPGELFF. The CDR3 region has the DNA TGCGCCAGCAGCCAAGAAGACAGGGGGCCCGGGGAGCTGTTTTTT.

Turning to this clone: Germline and junction disagree at one end, which may indicate a read error. The chain has TRBV7-9 and TRBJ2-1; 7 nucleotides align to TRBD2. Germline V gene data show CDR1 as SEHNR and CDR2 as FQNEAQ (reference sequence). The CDR3 totals 16 residues. CDR3: CSSSLSLAASYNEQFF. The CDR3 DNA sequence: TGTTCCAGCAGCTTATCCCTAGCGGCTTCCTACAATGAGCAGTTCTTC.

The chain couples TRBV5-4 to TRBJ2-7; 11 bases are a match to TRBD1. Germline CDR1 reads SGHNT; CDR2 reads YYREEE (reference sequence). Trimming took 4 bases from V and 4 from J; bases not matched to a gene: 7. The CDR3 consists of 15 residues. Here the CDR3 DNA reads TGTGCCAGCAGCGCCGGGGACAGGGGGTTTTACGAGCAGTACTTC. Its protein is CASSAGDRGFYEQYF. The full variable domain, rest sourced from reference TRBV5-4 and TRBJ2-7, is ETGVTQSPTHLIKTRGQQVTLRCSSQSGHNTVSWYQQALGQGPQFIFQYYREEENGRGNFPPRFSGLQFPNYSSELNVNALELDDSALYLCASSAGDRGFYEQYFGPGTRLTVT.